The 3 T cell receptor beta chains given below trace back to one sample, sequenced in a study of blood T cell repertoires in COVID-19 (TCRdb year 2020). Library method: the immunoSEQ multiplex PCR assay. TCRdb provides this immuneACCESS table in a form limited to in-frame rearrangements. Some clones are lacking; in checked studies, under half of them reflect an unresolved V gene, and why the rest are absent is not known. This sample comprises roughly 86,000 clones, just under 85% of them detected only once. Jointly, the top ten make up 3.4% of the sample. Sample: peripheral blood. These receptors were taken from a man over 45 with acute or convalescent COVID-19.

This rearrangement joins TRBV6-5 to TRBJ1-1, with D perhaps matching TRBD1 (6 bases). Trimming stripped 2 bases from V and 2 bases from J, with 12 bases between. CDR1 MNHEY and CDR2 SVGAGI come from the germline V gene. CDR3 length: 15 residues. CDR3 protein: CASSYPQGPNTEAFF. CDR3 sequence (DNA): TGTGCCAGCAGTTACCCCCAGGGGCCTAACACTGAAGCTTTCTTT.

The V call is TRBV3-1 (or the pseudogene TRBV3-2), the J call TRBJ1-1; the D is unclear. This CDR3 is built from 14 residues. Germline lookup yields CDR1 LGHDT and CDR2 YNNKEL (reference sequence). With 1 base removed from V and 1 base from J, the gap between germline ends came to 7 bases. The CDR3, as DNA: TGTGCCAGCAGCCAAGGGCACCAGAACACTGAAGCTTTCTTT. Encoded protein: CASSQGHQNTEAFF.

The CDR3 reads CASSQGTGVNYGYTF. The CDR3 bases are TGCGCCAGCAGCCAGGGGACAGGGGTTAACTATGGCTACACCTTC. J is TRBJ1-2 and V is TRBV4-3; 10 bases are shared with TRBD1. Germline V gene data show CDR1 as LGHNA and CDR2 as YSLEER. This CDR3 region has 15 residues. With V trimmed by 3 bases and J by 1 base, 2 bases remained unmatched.